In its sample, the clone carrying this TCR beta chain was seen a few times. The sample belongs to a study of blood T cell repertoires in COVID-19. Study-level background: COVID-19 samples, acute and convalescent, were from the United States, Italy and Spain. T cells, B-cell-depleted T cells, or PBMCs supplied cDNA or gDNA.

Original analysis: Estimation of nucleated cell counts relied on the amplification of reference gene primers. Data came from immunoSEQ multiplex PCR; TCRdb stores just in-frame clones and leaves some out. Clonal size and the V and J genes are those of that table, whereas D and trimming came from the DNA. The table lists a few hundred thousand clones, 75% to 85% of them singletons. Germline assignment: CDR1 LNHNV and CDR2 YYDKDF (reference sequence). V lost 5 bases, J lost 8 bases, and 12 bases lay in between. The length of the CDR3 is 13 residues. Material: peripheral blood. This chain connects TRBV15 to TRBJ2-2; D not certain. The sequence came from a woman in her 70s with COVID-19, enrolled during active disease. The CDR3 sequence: CATSGAYRGELFF. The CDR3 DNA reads TGTGCCACCAGCGGAGCCTACAGAGGGGAGCTGTTTTTT.